The source of this T cell receptor (beta chain) is a study of cytomegalovirus exposure and HLA in healthy donors. As concerns this clone: Antigen unknown.

Germline CDR1 is MNHEY and CDR2 is SMNVEV (reference sequence). V trimming: 5 bases; J trimming: 7 bases; junction bases outside the gene matches: 4. The CDR3 sequence is 13 residues long. General study results and limits: Per published accounts, TCR beta sequences correctly predicted the HLA-A and HLA-B alleles of most subjects.

PCR amplification relied on 60 Vbeta primers (plus 13 Jbeta primers). This table comes from immunoSEQ multiplex PCR, and its TCRdb copy is limited to in-frame clones, with some not included. Here the sample spans 90,000 to 120,000 clones, around 10% being singletons. J is TRBJ2-2 and V is TRBV27; TRBD1 matches at 7 bases. The clonotype comes from a middle-aged man in good health and CMV-seropositive. The source material was PBMCs. CDR3 sequence: CASSVGTVGELFF. For the CDR3, the DNA is TGTGCCAGCAGTGTGGGGACAGTCGGGGAGCTGTTTTTT.